This is a list of T cell receptor beta chains from one sample in a study of T cell responses to AZD1222 COVID-19 vaccine. TCRdb's table, derived via immunoSEQ multiplex PCR, lists solely in-frame clones and lacks some. The sample includes more than 95,000 clones, 70% to 90% seen only once; the top ten take roughly 3.8%. This sample comprised peripheral blood, obtained on day 0 of MenACWY control vaccination. All receptors derive from an adult in good health. The CDR3 runs from the conserved cysteine through the conserved F or W. A D gene is named only where the DNA matches it firmly. A clone size is listed for some rows: how often the clone was seen (once, few, many), or a class if it is expanded.

v_gene	d_gene	abundance	j_gene	CDR3nt	CDR3aa
TRBV28	NA	NA	TRBJ1-3	TGTGCCAGCAGTTACACCTCCAGGGGAGGCTACTCTGGAAACACCATATATTTT	CASSYTSRGGYSGNTIYF
TRBV7-2	NA	NA	TRBJ1-3	TGTGCCAGCAGCTCCCGTGGGGGATTGAGGGACTTCTCTGGAAACACCATATATTTT	CASSSRGGLRDFSGNTIYF
TRBV18	NA	NA	TRBJ2-3	TGTGCCAGCTCACCAACAATGATAGATACGCAGTATTTT	CASSPTMIDTQYF
TRBV6-5	NA	NA	TRBJ1-2	TGTGCCAGCAACTCCGGCAGGGTCAAAGCGGGCTACACCTTC	CASNSGRVKAGYTF
TRBV28	NA	NA	TRBJ1-3	TGTGCCAGCAACCTCCCGGGGGTGGCCGACACCATATATTTT	CASNLPGVADTIYF
TRBV25-1	NA	NA	TRBJ1-2	TGTGCCAGCAGTGAGGGAGCTAACTATGGCTACACCTTC	CASSEGANYGYTF
TRBV7-2	NA	few	TRBJ2-3	TGTGCCAGCAGCTTCGGCCACACAGATACGCAGTATTTT	CASSFGHTDTQYF
TRBV18	TRBD1	once	TRBJ1-4	TGTGCCAGCTCACCCGGGACAGGGAATGAAAAACTGTTTTTT	CASSPGTGNEKLFF
TRBV5-1	TRBD1	NA	TRBJ1-1	TGCGCCAGCAGCTTGGAGGGGGCAGGTGATGCTTTCTTT	CASSLEGAGDAFF
TRBV24-1	NA	NA	TRBJ1-5	TGTGCCACCAGTGATAGGCAGGGGAATCAGCCCCAGCATTTT	CATSDRQGNQPQHF
TRBV7-9	NA	NA	TRBJ2-5	TGTGCCAGCAGCTTAGATACCCTAGGGACCCAGTACTTC	CASSLDTLGTQYF
TRBV18	NA	NA	TRBJ1-2	TGTGCCAGCTCACCACGGCAAGGGGACGGCTACACCTTC	CASSPRQGDGYTF
TRBV11-2	NA	NA	TRBJ2-7	TGTGCCAGCAGCTTAGTGGTAAGGAACTACGAGCAGTACTTC	CASSLVVRNYEQYF
TRBV6-6	NA	NA	TRBJ1-2	TGTGCCAGCAGTAAAGACGACTATGGCTACACCTTC	CASSKDDYGYTF
TRBV6-2/TRBV6-3	NA	NA	TRBJ1-2	TGTGCCAGCAGCCTCGAGGCCTATGGCTACACCTTC	CASSLEAYGYTF
TRBV6-2/TRBV6-3	NA	NA	TRBJ2-7	TGTGCCAGCAGTTACGGCTGGTACTACGAGCAGTACTTC	CASSYGWYYEQYF